Listed here are 14 T cell receptor beta chains from one sample, sequenced in a study of spatial heterogeneity in lung cancer. The study, taken as a whole, reports: Expanded alpha and beta TCR counts within tumors tracked tumor mutation counts.

The sample's time point: sample taken at primary tumor resection. The antigens of these receptors remain unknown. TCRdb re-called the 5' RACE reads through MiXCR, storing one row per CDR3 protein. The sample records roughly 18,000 distinct CDR3 sequences, 8.5% to 10% being singletons. Material: lung tumor tissue, obtained at surgery. Every receptor here comes from a female donor with early-stage non-small cell lung cancer.

Concerning this clonotype: This beta chain appears as a stray read in a library generated for alpha chains; its size is not informative. This chain links TRBV12-3 or TRBV12-4 with TRBJ1-1; 7 nucleotides match TRBD1. The CDR3 consists of 14 residues. Trimming cost V 6 bases and J 1 base; bases outside gene matches: 5. CDR3 nucleotide sequence: TGTGCCAGCAGGTCGACAGGGCCGAACACTGAAGCTTTCTTT. This gives the protein CASRSTGPNTEAFF.

By frequency in the sample, this clonotype is medium-sized (0.01 to 0.1%). The library was designed around alpha chains, so this beta chain is a stray read whose abundance carries little weight. The rearrangement links TRBV7-9 to TRBJ2-1, with 11 bases lining up with TRBD2. This CDR3 has 15 residues. The germline gives CDR1 SEHNR, CDR2 FQNEAQ (reference sequence). J was trimmed by 4 bases and V by 5 bases; bases with no gene match: 4. The CDR3 DNA reads as TGTGCCAGCAGCCTTCTAGCGGGGGGTTACAATGAGCAGTTCTTC. Its protein product is CASSLLAGGYNEQFF.

There are many counts of this clonotype. Being off target in a library aimed at alpha chains, this beta chain has a size of little meaning. J is TRBJ2-5 and V is TRBV10-3; a weak D match, TRBD1 (5 bases). This CDR3 is built from 14 residues. Trimming pared 6 bases from V and 5 bases from J, leaving 16 bases between. CDR1 ENHRY and CDR2 SYGVKD come from the germline V gene. CDR3 sequence: CAIRTGGVDETQYF. The CDR3, as DNA: TGTGCCATCAGAACAGGTGGTGTTGATGAGACCCAGTACTTC.

For this clonotype: Because the library targeted alpha chains, this beta chain is an off-target read whose size means little. The chain combines TRBV5-4 with TRBJ1-5; tentative D call: TRBD1 (6 bases). V was cut by 2 bases and J by 5 bases, with 11 bases left in between. Germline V gene data show CDR1 as SGHNT and CDR2 as YYREEE (reference sequence). The CDR3 totals 14 residues. The CDR3 region has the DNA TGTGCCAGCAGCTTTCAGGGGCGGGATCAGCCCCAGCATTTT. Protein product: CASSFQGRDQPQHF.

This clonotype was counted many times. For a library built for alpha chains, this beta chain is a stray read; little rests on its size. V is TRBV18 and J is TRBJ1-1; D is possibly TRBD1 (6 bases). V was shortened by 5 bases and J by 6 bases, with 13 bases between the two germline ends. CDR1 and CDR2 (germline): KGHSH, LQKENI. CDR3 length: 13 amino acids. The CDR3 loop reads CASSGTTTSEAFF. The CDR3 DNA reads TGTGCCAGCTCAGGGACAACTACGTCTGAAGCTTTCTTT.

In its sample, this clonotype ranks as medium-sized. A library made for alpha chains picked up this beta chain off target, so its size means little. The chain links TRBV20-1 to TRBJ1-1; 7 bases are a match to TRBD1. From germline, CDR1 is DFQATT and CDR2 SNEGSKA (reference sequence). The CDR3 extends over 15 amino acids. The V segment lost 4 bases and the J segment 2 bases; nucleotides outside the gene matches: 10. This CDR3 is CSATLQGGPNTEAFF. In DNA, the CDR3 is TGCAGTGCTACCCTACAAGGGGGCCCTAACACTGAAGCTTTCTTT.

This clonotype was counted ten times or more. The library was built for alpha chains, so this beta chain is an off-target read and its size means little. The V gene is TRBV2, the J gene TRBJ2-7, with TRBD1 matching over 9 bases. Germline assignment: CDR1 SNHLY and CDR2 FYNNEI. V gave up 2 bases and J gave up 7 bases; unmatched junction bases: 12. The CDR3 is made up of 16 amino acids. The CDR3 DNA sequence: TGTGCCAGCAGTGAACCAGGGACAGGGCCTTCGAAGGAGCAGTACTTC. It codes for CASSEPGTGPSKEQYF.

This clonotype was detected only a few times. This beta chain is an unintended read in a library built for alpha chains; its size means little. This chain connects TRBV19 to TRBJ2-2; 7 positions match TRBD1. Unmatched junction bases numbered 7, after V lost 5 bases and J lost 4 bases. There are 15 residues in the CDR3. Germline CDR1 is LNHDA and CDR2 is SQIVND (reference sequence). CDR3 in amino acids: CASSEQGQVTGELFF. Written as DNA, the CDR3 is TGTGCCAGTAGTGAACAAGGACAGGTCACCGGGGAGCTGTTTTTT. Variable domain in full (rest from reference TRBV19 and TRBJ2-2): DGGITQSPKYLFRKEGQNVTLSCEQNLNHDAMYWYRQDPGQGLRLIYYSQIVNDFQKGDIAEGYSVSREKKESFPLTVTSAQKNPTAFYLCASSEQGQVTGELFFGEGSRLTVL.

Ten or more counts support this clonotype. Being off target in a library aimed at alpha chains, this beta chain has a size of little meaning. V is TRBV2 and J is TRBJ1-5; unclear D gene. V was trimmed by 4 bases and J by 4 bases, leaving 8 bases between them. Germline CDR1 reads SNHLY; CDR2 reads FYNNEI. The CDR3 is 13 residues long. The DNA of the CDR3 is TGTGCCAGCAGTGGATCACTGAATCAGCCCCAGCATTTT. Its translation is CASSGSLNQPQHF.

With respect to this clonotype: A read error is possible here, since a much larger clone lies one base away. Since it is a stray read in a library aimed at alpha chains, this beta chain has a size that is not meaningful. The V call is TRBV19, the J call TRBJ2-6, with D perhaps matching TRBD1 or TRBD2 (5 bases each). This CDR3 region has 15 residues. CDR1 is LNHDA and CDR2 is SQIVND in the germline V gene (reference sequence). The CDR3 here is CASSTQGTGANLLTF. The CDR3 DNA sequence: TGTGCCAGTAGTACCCAGGGTACCGGGGCCAACCTCCTGACTTTC.

This clonotype has ten or more counts. In a library made to pick up alpha chains, this beta chain is a stray read with a size that means little. V usage is TRBV27 and J usage is TRBJ2-3, with D hard to call. CDR1 is MNHEY, CDR2 SMNVEV, per germline (reference sequence). The CDR3 loop spans 13 amino acids. Between the trimmed V and J ends, which lost 5 bases and 2 bases, there was a span of 8 bases. As DNA, the CDR3 is TGTGCCAGCAGTCTGCAGGACACAGATACGCAGTATTTT. Its protein is CASSLQDTDTQYF.

At least ten counts were recorded for this clonotype. Since the library was made to target alpha chains, this beta chain is a stray read and its abundance is not meaningful. V and J are TRBV2 and TRBJ2-1, with no clear D. CDR3 size: 11 residues. CDR1 and CDR2 (germline): SNHLY, FYNNEI. V lost 5 bases and J lost 8, with 7 bases in between. CDR3 protein: CASSYIDEQFF. The CDR3 bases are TGTGCCAGCAGTTATATCGATGAGCAGTTCTTC.

Turning to this clonotype: Being off target in a library aimed at alpha chains, this beta chain has a size of little meaning. The rearrangement links TRBV7-3 to TRBJ1-2, with a weak D call TRBD1 (6 bases). The ends were cut back, 4 bases at V and 0 bases at J, with 18 bases in the middle. Germline V lookup: CDR1 SGHTA, CDR2 FQGTGA. The CDR3 loop spans 17 amino acids. This CDR3 reads CASSSLPGEMTNYGYTF. The CDR3 bases are TGTGCCAGCAGCTCGTTACCAGGGGAGATGACTAACTATGGCTACACCTTC.

In regard to this clonotype: A much larger clone differs from this one at a single base, so this may be a read error. Because the library targeted alpha chains, this beta chain is an off-target read whose size means little. This sequence joins TRBV15 and TRBJ2-7, with a weak D call TRBD1 (6 bases). Trimming cost V 0 bases and J 2 bases, with 11 bases left between them. Germline-derived CDR1 and CDR2 are LNHNV and YYDKDF (reference sequence). The CDR3 extends over 15 amino acids. CDR3 DNA sequence: TGTGCCACCAGCAGAGATACGCAGGGGCCCTACGAGCAGTACTTC. As protein: CATSRDTQGPYEQYF.